This paragraph covers one T cell receptor (beta chain) sequence. What it binds is unknown. This CDR3 is 15 amino acids long. From germline, CDR1 is SGHVS and CDR2 FNYEAQ. With 5 bases clipped from V and 4 bases from J, the junction kept 5 bases outside the gene matches. The data stem from a study of T-cell memory formation after mild COVID-19. MiXCR, applied by TCRdb to the 5' RACE reads, yields one record per CDR3 protein. Among about 450,000 distinct CDR3 sequences listed, more than 20% were seen once. The study's findings and limits: Those CD4+ clones that contracted were mainly in CM and EM (CD8+ ones in EMRA).

The chain links TRBV7-6 to TRBJ2-1; 10 bases line up with TRBD2. The origin of this receptor is an adult woman who had mild COVID-19 (a few samples of this study predate the infection). Cell type and time point are not known. Sequences were obtained from PBMCs or a T cell subset sorted from them (not recorded which). CDR3 sequence (DNA): TGTGCCAGCAGCATGGGACTAGCGCTTTACAATGAGCAGTTCTTC. Residues: CASSMGLALYNEQFF.